This TCR beta chain was retrieved from a study of T cell repertoires in cytomegalovirus infection. At the level of the study: Indications of both CMV infection and matching HLA type were provided by public TCR beta signatures.

V dropped 6 bases and J dropped 7 bases, with 13 bases sitting between them. This CDR3 is 12 amino acids long. CDR1 and CDR2 from the germline V gene are DFQATT and SNEGSKA (reference sequence). TCRdb ran MiXCR on the reads and lists one entry per CDR3 protein. The table shows 90,000 to 110,000 distinct CDR3 sequences, with about 30% occurring only once. Of note for this clonotype: Antigen: not known.

The TCR originated in a human donor in good health (CMV status not recorded). Some clones in this sample may be carry-over from other donors' samples. Material: CD8+ T cells from cultured PBMCs, obtained from culture after CMV antigen stimulation. This chain connects TRBV20-1 to TRBJ1-5; D unclear. CDR3 bases: TGCAGTGCAGAGGGTATAGGACAGCCCCAGCATTTT. The encoded protein is CSAEGIGQPQHF.